This entry lists 22 T cell receptor beta chains sequenced from one sample in a study of cytomegalovirus exposure and HLA in healthy donors. The assay was immunoSEQ multiplex PCR, and TCRdb's table has in-frame clones only and misses some. This sample has some 200,000 clones, with 70% to 85% found just once. Sequencing was performed on PBMCs. Receptors originate from a woman aged 25 to 39 in good health and CMV-seropositive.

This clone was recorded once. V gene TRBV28 combines with J gene TRBJ1-2, with TRBD1 as a possible D gene (5 bases). The CDR3 has 12 amino acids. Germline V gives CDR1 MDHEN, CDR2 SYDVKM. The V and J ends lost 7 bases and 2 bases respectively, with 8 bases between them. In DNA, the CDR3 is TGTGCCAGCAAAACAGGAAACTATGGCTACACCTTC. It is translated as CASKTGNYGYTF.

The chain carries TRBV5-1 and TRBJ2-5, with a tentative D call TRBD2 (6 bases). The CDR3 length is 15 residues. The ends were cut back, 2 bases at V and 4 bases at J, with 15 bases in the middle. Germline V lookup: CDR1 SGHRS, CDR2 YFSETQ. CDR3 bases: TGCGCCAGCAGCTTAGCGGTCGGGGAGGTAGAGACCCAGTACTTC. This translates into CASSLAVGEVETQYF. Looking up the rest from reference TRBV5-1 and TRBJ2-5 gives the full variable domain: KAGVTQTPRYLIKTRGQQVTLSCSPISGHRSVSWYQQTPGQGLQFLFEYFSETQRNKGNFPGRFSGRQFSNSRSEMNVSTLELGDSALYLCASSLAVGEVETQYFGPGTRLLVL.

The rearrangement joins TRBV27 to TRBJ1-4, with TRBD1 as a possible D gene (6 bases). Germline values: CDR1 MNHEY, CDR2 SMNVEV (reference sequence). Deletions cut 3 bases from V and 0 bases from J, with 17 bases between. The CDR3 sequence is 18 residues long. The CDR3, as DNA: TGTGCCAGCAGTTTTCTCCCCGGGGGGGCAGCAACTAATGAAAAACTGTTTTTT. This gives the protein CASSFLPGGAATNEKLFF.

This chain connects TRBV30 to TRBJ2-2; the match to TRBD2 covers 10 bases. CDR3 length equals 14 residues. Looked up from germline, CDR1 is GTSNPN and CDR2 is SVGIG (reference sequence). V shed 7 bases and J 4 bases; nucleotides not matched to a gene: 6. The CDR3 is CAFPGLASTGELFF. CDR3 in DNA: TGTGCCTTCCCGGGACTAGCGAGCACCGGGGAGCTGTTTTTT. The full variable domain, completed using reference TRBV30 and TRBJ2-2, is SQTIHQWPATLVQPVGSPLSLECTVEGTSNPNLYWYRQAAGRGLQLLFYSVGIGQISSEVPQNLSASRPQDRQFILSSKKLLLSDSGFYLCAFPGLASTGELFFGEGSRLTVL.

The chain employs TRBV5-1 and TRBJ2-1; 8 bases line up with TRBD2. Losses at the gene ends were 3 bases for V and 2 bases for J; bases not matched to a gene: 4. The CDR3 has 15 residues. Germline V gene data show CDR1 as SGHRS and CDR2 as YFSETQ. CDR3 protein: CASSSSGWTYNEQFF. For the CDR3, the DNA is TGCGCCAGCAGCTCTAGCGGGTGGACCTACAATGAGCAGTTCTTC. Together with reference TRBV5-1 and TRBJ2-1, the CDR3 gives the full variable domain: KAGVTQTPRYLIKTRGQQVTLSCSPISGHRSVSWYQQTPGQGLQFLFEYFSETQRNKGNFPGRFSGRQFSNSRSEMNVSTLELGDSALYLCASSSSGWTYNEQFFGPGTRLTVL.

V usage is TRBV7-9 and J usage is TRBJ1-2; D is undetermined. Between the trimmed V and J ends, which lost 5 bases and 5 bases, there was a span of 9 bases. This CDR3 spans 12 amino acids. Germline CDR1 is SEHNR and CDR2 is FQNEAQ (reference sequence). The CDR3 DNA sequence: TGTGCCAGCAGCCCGGAGGCTTATGGCTACACCTTC. It translates to CASSPEAYGYTF.

The chain carries TRBV7-8 and TRBJ2-1; 12 bases are a match to TRBD2. The V and J ends lost 5 bases and 2 bases, in that order; junction bases with no gene match: 19. This CDR3 contains 21 residues. Germline CDR1 and CDR2: SGHVS and FQNEAQ. The CDR3 protein is CASSPRGLAGGPKRTYNEQFF. The DNA of the CDR3 is TGTGCCAGCAGCCCGAGAGGTCTAGCGGGAGGGCCGAAACGGACCTACAATGAGCAGTTCTTC.

The genes are TRBV6-5 and TRBJ1-1; possibly TRBD1 for D (5 bases). CDR3 length: 14 residues. Germline CDR1 MNHEY, CDR2 SVGAGI. V dropped 7 bases and J dropped 0 bases, with 12 bases sitting between them. For the CDR3, the DNA is TGTGCCAGCAATAAGCCAGGGATGAACACTGAAGCTTTCTTT. Its protein product is CASNKPGMNTEAFF.

The chain combines TRBV19 with TRBJ2-1, with a weak D call TRBD2 (7 bases). Trimming removed 7 bases from V and 4 bases from J, with 17 bases in between. Per the germline V gene, CDR1 is LNHDA and CDR2 is SQIVND (reference sequence). The CDR3 totals 15 residues. CDR3 coding DNA: TGTGCCAGTATTATGGGGGGGGCAGGATACAATGAGCAGTTCTTC. It translates to CASIMGGAGYNEQFF.

The V and J genes are TRBV27 and TRBJ1-5, with TRBD1 matching 7 bases. The germline CDR1 and CDR2 sequences are MNHEY and SMNVEV (reference sequence). V was clipped by 5 bases and J by 3 bases; unmatched bases: 10. The CDR3 runs to 16 residues. The CDR3 bases are TGTGCCAGCAGTCCGATGGGGACAGCGACCAATCAGCCCCAGCATTTT. Translation gives CASSPMGTATNQPQHF.

The rearrangement joins TRBV6-5 to TRBJ1-2; 7 positions match TRBD1. The CDR3 runs to 14 residues. Germline V gene sequence: CDR1 MNHEY, CDR2 SVGAGI. Trimming cost V 6 bases and J 4 bases; bases outside gene matches: 8. DNA for the CDR3: TGTGCCAGCAGCTTCGGGAGGGACAGCTATGGCTACACCTTC. Amino acids: CASSFGRDSYGYTF.

The chain uses TRBV6-5 and TRBJ2-5; 8 bases map to TRBD1. V trimming: 0 bases; J trimming: 4 bases; junction bases outside the gene matches: 4. The CDR3 totals 15 residues. Per the germline V gene, CDR1 is MNHEY and CDR2 is SVGAGI. CDR3 loop: CASSYSTGELETQYF. The CDR3 DNA reads as TGTGCCAGCAGTTACTCGACAGGGGAGCTAGAGACCCAGTACTTC.

The gene calls are TRBV5-1 and TRBJ2-1, with D tentatively TRBD2 (6 bases). Trimming pared 9 bases from V and 0 bases from J, leaving 13 bases between. The CDR3 totals 14 residues. In germline, CDR1 is SGHRS, CDR2 YFSETQ. The CDR3: CANESGLSYNEQFF. CDR3 sequence (DNA): TGCGCCAACGAAAGCGGGCTCTCCTACAATGAGCAGTTCTTC.

This rearrangement joins TRBV4-2 to TRBJ2-2; 7 nucleotides line up with TRBD2. The V gene end was trimmed by 0 bases and the J gene end by 9 bases; junction bases not matched to a gene: 4. The CDR3 contains 14 residues. CDR1 and CDR2 from the germline V gene are LGHNA and YNFKEQ. The CDR3 protein is CASSQDARERELFF. CDR3 nucleotide sequence: TGTGCCAGCAGCCAAGATGCGCGGGAGAGGGAGCTGTTTTTT.

This clone was picked up one time. The chain links TRBV9 to TRBJ2-7; D may be TRBD1 (6 bases). The CDR3 loop spans 13 amino acids. Germline CDR1 is SGDLS and CDR2 is YYNGEE. V lost 3 bases, J lost 3 bases, and 10 bases lay in between. The chain's CDR3 is CASSATGYYEQYF. The CDR3 DNA is TGTGCCAGCAGCGCCACAGGGTACTACGAGCAGTACTTC.

V gene TRBV28 combines with J gene TRBJ1-1; D is perhaps TRBD1 (6 bases). The CDR3 sequence is 13 residues long. V lost 3 bases and J 10 bases, leaving 15 bases between the germline ends. The germline gives CDR1 MDHEN, CDR2 SYDVKM. The DNA for the CDR3 is TGTGCCAGCAGTTTGAAACAGGGAATGTTAGCTTTCTTT. Its protein is CASSLKQGMLAFF.

This clone was recorded a few times. The V call is TRBV20-1, the J call TRBJ1-2, with a weak D call TRBD1 (6 bases). CDR1 and CDR2 (germline): DFQATT, SNEGSKA (reference sequence). The CDR3 has 11 residues. V lost 5 bases to trimming and J lost 6 bases, with 10 bases between them. CDR3 DNA: TGCAGTGCTTCATACAGGGATGGCTACACCTTC. Protein: CSASYRDGYTF.

The rearrangement uses TRBV7-6 and TRBJ2-7; TRBD2 agrees at 7 bases. Losses at the gene ends were 1 base for V and 5 bases for J; bases not matched to a gene: 8. Germline loops: CDR1 SGHVS, CDR2 FNYEAQ. The length of the CDR3 is 15 residues. CDR3 protein: CASSLGGGRFNEQYF. The CDR3 DNA sequence: TGTGCCAGCAGCTTAGGGGGCGGGAGATTCAACGAGCAGTACTTC.

This clone has more than one count but fewer than ten. V and J are TRBV27 and TRBJ2-7; TRBD2 agrees at 7 bases. This CDR3 contains 13 residues. CDR1 is MNHEY and CDR2 is SMNVEV in the germline V gene (reference sequence). The V segment lost 2 bases and the J segment 5 bases; nucleotides outside the gene matches: 3. This CDR3 is CASSLGLGDEQYF. The CDR3 DNA reads TGTGCCAGCAGTTTAGGACTAGGCGACGAGCAGTACTTC.

V usage is TRBV6-5 and J usage is TRBJ2-1, with 7 nucleotides matching TRBD1. Germline V gene sequence: CDR1 MNHEY, CDR2 SVGAGI. This CDR3 region has 15 residues. Unmatched junction bases numbered 3, after V lost 0 bases and J lost 4 bases. CDR3 coding DNA: TGTGCCAGCAGTTACTCGCGGACAGGTTACAATGAGCAGTTCTTC. This sequence encodes CASSYSRTGYNEQFF.

V gene TRBV19 combines with J gene TRBJ2-7, with D perhaps matching TRBD1 (5 bases). The V gene lost 5 bases and the J gene lost 3 bases, with 11 bases spanning the gap. The CDR3 totals 13 residues. Germline values: CDR1 LNHDA, CDR2 SQIVND (reference sequence). As DNA, the CDR3 is TGTGCCAGTAGTGCGACAGACAACTACGAGCAGTACTTC. It is translated as CASSATDNYEQYF.

This chain connects TRBV6-5 to TRBJ2-7; 7 nucleotides line up with TRBD1. Trimming took 6 bases from V and 2 from J; bases not matched to a gene: 7. CDR1 MNHEY and CDR2 SVGAGI come from the germline V gene. The CDR3 sequence is 14 residues long. CDR3 coding DNA: TGTGCCAGCAGGGAACCAGGGACAGCCTACGAGCAGTACTTC. Translated: CASREPGTAYEQYF.